Below are 30 T cell receptor beta chains sequenced from a single sample in a study of molecular identifiers for immune sequencing clone quantification. MiXCR was run by TCRdb on the PCR reads, yielding one entry per CDR3 protein. The table has about half a million distinct CDR3 sequences, over 20% seen once. Specimen: naive CD8+ T cells from blood, with Jurkat cell RNA spiked in. Subset meaning: FACS-sorted CD8+CD4-CCR7+CD45RA+ naive T cells. The receptor source for this set is a human donor in good health. Some libraries in this study had Jurkat cell RNA spiked in.

In the case of this clonotype: A read error may be the cause here, since a much bigger clone is one base away. The V gene is TRBV29-1, the J gene TRBJ1-1, with D perhaps matching TRBD1 (6 bases). The ends were cut back, 6 bases at V and 1 base at J, with 12 bases in the middle. The CDR3 extends over 13 amino acids. Germline V gene sequence: CDR1 SQVTM, CDR2 ANQGSEA. The CDR3 region has the DNA TGCAGCGTGTGCAGGGGCCAGAACACTGAAGCTTTCTTT. This codes for CSVCRGQNTEAFF.

A word on this clonotype: A read error may explain this, as a much larger clone is one base away. CDR3: CASSQDGATGELFF. In DNA, the CDR3 is TGCGCCAGCAGCCAAGACGGGGCCACCGGGGAGCTGTTTTTT. This chain uses TRBV4-3 with TRBJ2-2; D tentatively reads TRBD1 or TRBD2 (5 bases each). The length of the CDR3 is 14 residues. Germline loops: CDR1 LGHNA, CDR2 YSLEER. Trimming took off 0 bases at V and 4 bases at J, with 6 bases between the two ends.

This clonotype was detected ten times or more. The chain joins TRBV6-2 or TRBV6-3 to TRBJ1-5; D is undetermined. Germline lookup yields CDR1 MNHEY and CDR2 SVGEGT. V dropped 6 bases and J dropped 0 bases, with 9 bases sitting between them. The CDR3 consists of 14 residues. CDR3 bases: TGTGCCAGCAGGACCTTATATAGCAATCAGCCCCAGCATTTT. Protein sequence: CASRTLYSNQPQHF.

This clonotype was detected only a few times. CDR3 sequence: CSFGTSGIVSYNEQFF. DNA of the CDR3: TGCAGCTTCGGGACTAGCGGGATTGTGTCCTACAATGAGCAGTTCTTC. J is TRBJ2-1 and V is TRBV20-1; 13 bases match TRBD2. This CDR3 has 16 residues. Germline-derived CDR1 and CDR2 are DFQATT and SNEGSKA (reference sequence).

This clonotype has a handful of counts. V gene TRBV27 combines with J gene TRBJ1-1; D not resolved. Germline V CDR1 and CDR2: MNHEY, SMNVEV (reference sequence). With 6 bases removed from V and 4 bases from J, the gap between germline ends came to 12 bases. CDR3 length equals 13 residues. CDR3 bases: TGTGCCAGCAGGTTACTAGTCGGCACTGAAGCTTTCTTT. This sequence encodes CASRLLVGTEAFF.

The chain has TRBV29-1 and TRBJ2-1; maybe TRBD1 (6 bases). The CDR3 is 17 amino acids. Trimming pared 4 bases from V and 2 bases from J, leaving 21 bases between. CDR1 is SQVTM, CDR2 ANQGSEA, per germline. CDR3 nucleotide sequence: TGCAGCGTTGTATCAGGGGCAGGGCACCCCGCCTACAATGAGCAGTTCTTC. Translation gives CSVVSGAGHPAYNEQFF.

This clonotype has at least ten counts. V is TRBV4-3 and J is TRBJ2-5, with 8 bases matching TRBD1. V shed 0 bases, J shed 2 bases, and the junction held 5 bases outside the gene matches. In germline, CDR1 is LGHNA, CDR2 YSLEER. This CDR3 is 16 amino acids long. CDR3 residues: CASSQDIGQGQETQYF. Here the CDR3 DNA reads TGCGCCAGCAGCCAAGATATTGGACAGGGACAAGAGACCCAGTACTTC.

The chain recombines TRBV12-3 or TRBV12-4 with TRBJ1-4; no clear D. The V gene lost 3 bases and the J gene lost 3 bases, with 14 bases spanning the gap. The CDR3 is 16 amino acids. The CDR3 here is CASSLGSSGANEKLFF. The CDR3 DNA sequence: TGTGCCAGCAGTTTGGGTAGCTCTGGGGCTAATGAAAAACTGTTTTTT.

This clonotype came up a few times. The rearrangement uses TRBV11-2 and TRBJ2-3; 8 bases are a match to TRBD1. CDR3 size: 16 residues. J lost 7 bases, V lost 5 bases, and 14 bases had no gene match. The germline gives CDR1 SGHAT, CDR2 FQNNGV. The CDR3 reads CASSPPKGQGANTQYF. Written as DNA, the CDR3 is TGTGCCAGCAGCCCGCCCAAGGGGCAGGGGGCAAATACGCAGTATTTT.

This chain joins TRBV20-1 and TRBJ2-7; TRBD1 matches 8 bases. CDR3 size: 14 residues. Trimming cost V 4 bases and J 2 bases; bases outside gene matches: 7. Germline values: CDR1 DFQATT, CDR2 SNEGSKA (reference sequence). The CDR3 spells CSAITRDRTYEQYF. CDR3 in DNA: TGCAGTGCTATCACCCGGGACAGGACCTACGAGCAGTACTTC.

The sample holds many counts of this clonotype. This chain connects TRBV27 to TRBJ2-7, with a weak D call TRBD1 (6 bases). CDR1 is MNHEY and CDR2 is SMNVEV in the germline V gene (reference sequence). Deletions cut 5 bases from V and 2 bases from J, with 13 bases between. The CDR3 runs to 14 residues. The CDR3 sequence is CASSIYTGPYEQYF. Written as DNA, the CDR3 is TGTGCCAGCAGTATCTACACAGGGCCCTACGAGCAGTACTTC.

For this clonotype: The CDR3 does not close with the conserved phenylalanine or tryptophan, likely indicating a read error. This sequence joins TRBV6-2 or TRBV6-3 and TRBJ2-1, with D uncertain. Deletions cut 6 bases from V and 0 bases from J, with 12 bases between. The CDR3 sequence is 15 residues long. Germline CDR1 reads MNHEY; CDR2 reads SVGEGT. The CDR3 region is CASRTLKSSYNEQFL. CDR3 nucleotides: TGTGCCAGCAGGACACTTAAAAGCTCCTACAATGAGCAGTTCCTC.

The sample holds a few counts of this clonotype. V gene TRBV2 combines with J gene TRBJ2-7, with D possibly matching TRBD2 (6 bases). CDR3 length equals 12 residues. The germline gives CDR1 SNHLY, CDR2 FYNNEI. V was shortened by 8 bases and J by 2 bases, with 10 bases between the two germline ends. CDR3 DNA sequence: TGTGCCAGCTTAGGAGGGACCTACGAGCAGTACTTC. It yields the protein CASLGGTYEQYF.

This clonotype has at least ten counts. This chain links TRBV5-1 with TRBJ2-7; 8 bases align to TRBD2. Trimming removed 3 bases from V and 4 bases from J; junction bases left unmatched: 6. Germline V gene data show CDR1 as SGHRS and CDR2 as YFSETQ. This CDR3 is 14 amino acids long. CDR3 residues: CASSWGLGAYEQYF. The CDR3 region has the DNA TGCGCCAGCAGCTGGGGACTAGGGGCGTACGAGCAGTACTTC.

This chain joins TRBV7-9 and TRBJ2-7; 11 nucleotides match TRBD1. This CDR3 is built from 15 residues. J lost 5 bases, V lost 2 bases, and 5 bases had no gene match. Germline CDR1 is SEHNR and CDR2 is FQNEAQ (reference sequence). The CDR3 DNA reads TGTGCCAGCAGCTTAACCGGGACAGGGGGTAACGAGCAGTACTTC. Its translation: CASSLTGTGGNEQYF.

At least ten counts were recorded for this clonotype. V usage is TRBV7-9 and J usage is TRBJ2-4; 15 bases map to TRBD2. This CDR3 contains 17 residues. With 5 bases clipped from V and 3 bases from J, the junction kept 5 bases outside the gene matches. CDR1 is SEHNR, CDR2 FQNEAQ, per germline (reference sequence). CDR3 residues: CASSPGTSGGHKNIQYF. CDR3 DNA sequence: TGTGCCAGCAGCCCCGGGACTAGCGGGGGGCACAAAAACATTCAGTACTTC.

To note about this clonotype: One base away lies a much larger clone, so this may be a sequencing read error. The chain couples TRBV2 to TRBJ2-2, with D uncertain. The CDR3 is 17 residues long. The germline CDR1 and CDR2 sequences are SNHLY and FYNNEI. Deletions cut 3 bases from V and 0 bases from J, with 14 bases between. CDR3 coding DNA: TGTGCCAGCAGTGATATCCTGGCAGGCTCGAACACCGGGGAGCTGTTTTTT. Translated: CASSDILAGSNTGELFF.

Many counts were recorded for this clonotype. V is TRBV6-2 or TRBV6-3 and J is TRBJ2-3; 8 nucleotides line up with TRBD2. This CDR3 contains 15 residues. Per the germline V gene, CDR1 is MNHEY and CDR2 is SVGEGT. V shed 6 bases, J shed 2 bases, and the junction held 7 bases outside the gene matches. CDR3 loop: CASRGAGAYTDTQYF. The CDR3 DNA is TGTGCCAGCAGGGGAGCGGGAGCCTACACAGATACGCAGTATTTT.

The chain employs TRBV10-3 and TRBJ2-3; 16 bases are shared with TRBD2. V was clipped by 4 bases and J by 5 bases; unmatched bases: 6. There are 17 residues in the CDR3. Per germline, CDR1 ENHRY and CDR2 SYGVKD. The CDR3: CAISGGLAGGPVDTQYF. CDR3 sequence (DNA): TGTGCCATCAGTGGGGGACTAGCGGGAGGGCCTGTAGATACGCAGTATTTT.

V usage is TRBV11-2 and J usage is TRBJ1-4; perhaps TRBD1 as D (5 bases). The CDR3 is 20 residues long. Between the trimmed V and J ends, which lost 0 bases and 8 bases, there was a span of 28 bases. Germline V gene sequence: CDR1 SGHAT, CDR2 FQNNGV. The CDR3 is CASSLDLRIGDMDSGEKLFF. The CDR3 region has the DNA TGTGCCAGCAGCTTAGATCTGAGAATTGGCGACATGGACTCAGGGGAAAAACTGTTTTTT.

Turning to this clonotype: The CDR3 does not end in the conserved phenylalanine or tryptophan, so this is likely a read error. For the CDR3, the DNA is TGTGCCAGCAGCTTAGATAAGGGTTACACAGATACGCAGTATCTT. It is translated as CASSLDKGYTDTQYL. J is TRBJ2-3 and V is TRBV11-2; D not certain. This CDR3 has 15 residues. Germline CDR1 and CDR2: SGHAT and FQNNGV. The ends were cut back, 0 bases at V and 2 bases at J, with 9 bases in the middle.

The rearrangement links TRBV11-2 to TRBJ2-5, with D possibly TRBD2 on 5 matching bases. From germline, CDR1 is SGHAT and CDR2 FQNNGV. The V end was cut by 3 bases, the J end by 7 bases, with 36 bases between. CDR3 length: 21 amino acids. CDR3 DNA: TGTGCCAGCAGCTTCGACTATTACCAAGAGTTTACTCCCCTCTCGTTAGGGACCCAGTACTTC. This sequence encodes CASSFDYYQEFTPLSLGTQYF.

The J gene is TRBJ2-3, the V gene TRBV14, with D perhaps TRBD1 (5 bases). Looked up from germline, CDR1 is SGHDN and CDR2 is FVKESK. This CDR3 is 15 amino acids long. Trimming took 1 base from V and 2 from J, leaving 10 bases between them. The DNA of the CDR3 is TGTGCCAGCAGCCAAGTTTGGGGCCTCACAGATACGCAGTATTTT. Translating gives CASSQVWGLTDTQYF. The full variable domain, in which reference TRBV14 and TRBJ2-3 provide the parts outside the CDR3, is EAGVTQFPSHSVIEKGQTVTLRCDPISGHDNLYWYRRVMGKEIKFLLHFVKESKQDESGMPNNRFLAERTGGTYSTLKVQPAELEDSGVYFCASSQVWGLTDTQYFGPGTRLTVL.

About this clonotype itself: The final CDR3 position lacks the conserved phenylalanine or tryptophan, pointing to a likely read error. The chain couples TRBV2 to TRBJ1-1; D not certain. The germline CDR1 and CDR2 sequences are SNHLY and FYNNEI. The CDR3 consists of 13 residues. The V and J ends lost 3 bases and 4 bases respectively, with 9 bases between them. The DNA of the CDR3 is TGTGCCAGCAGTGACACATGGGGCACTGAAGCTTTCCTT. It codes for CASSDTWGTEAFL.

This clonotype has a count of ten or more. The chain couples TRBV4-3 to TRBJ1-1; D remains unclear. The CDR3 runs 15 residues. V lost 0 bases, J lost 7 bases, and 15 bases lay in between. CDR1 is LGHNA and CDR2 is YSLEER in the germline V gene. CDR3 amino acids: CASSQDRFVQLEAFF. Written as DNA, the CDR3 is TGCGCCAGCAGCCAAGATCGATTTGTCCAGCTTGAAGCTTTCTTT.

This clonotype was detected only a few times. V usage is TRBV19 and J usage is TRBJ1-4; perhaps TRBD1 as D (5 bases). This CDR3 is built from 15 residues. Germline assignment: CDR1 LNHDA and CDR2 SQIVND (reference sequence). V was shortened by 3 bases and J by 1 base, with 9 bases between the two germline ends. The CDR3 region has the DNA TGTGCCAGTAGTATGGGGCTGGGAACTAATGAAAAACTGTTTTTT. Protein sequence: CASSMGLGTNEKLFF. The variable domain in full, with the rest retrieved from reference TRBV19 and TRBJ1-4, is DGGITQSPKYLFRKEGQNVTLSCEQNLNHDAMYWYRQDPGQGLRLIYYSQIVNDFQKGDIAEGYSVSREKKESFPLTVTSAQKNPTAFYLCASSMGLGTNEKLFFGSGTQLSVL.

The chain links TRBV12-3 or TRBV12-4 to TRBJ2-1; the match to TRBD2 covers 10 bases. J was trimmed by 7 bases and V by 5 bases; bases with no gene match: 5. This CDR3 is built from 14 residues. In nucleotides, the CDR3 is TGTGCCAGCAGTCCCGGGACTAGCGCTAATGAGCAGTTCTTC. It translates to CASSPGTSANEQFF.

This clonotype was seen at least ten times. The V and J genes are TRBV27 and TRBJ2-7; 10 nucleotides agree with TRBD2. The CDR3 consists of 13 residues. V trimming: 5 bases; J trimming: 4 bases; junction bases outside the gene matches: 2. Germline V lookup: CDR1 MNHEY, CDR2 SMNVEV (reference sequence). The CDR3 bases are TGTGCCAGCAGTACGGGACTAGCGTACGAGCAGTACTTC. Translating gives CASSTGLAYEQYF.

This clonotype was counted between two and nine times. The J gene is TRBJ2-3, the V gene TRBV11-2, with 9 bases lining up with TRBD2. The CDR3 contains 15 residues. The trim removed 3 bases at V and 4 bases at J, leaving 5 bases unmatched. CDR1 and CDR2 (germline): SGHAT, FQNNGV. The CDR3: CASSFGLARADTQYF. The CDR3, as DNA: TGTGCCAGCAGCTTCGGACTAGCGAGGGCAGATACGCAGTATTTT.

This rearrangement joins TRBV27 to TRBJ2-5; no definite D call. The germline CDR1 and CDR2 sequences are MNHEY and SMNVEV (reference sequence). Trimming took 2 bases from V and 1 from J, leaving 8 bases between them. The CDR3 has 14 residues. The CDR3, as DNA: TGTGCCAGCAGTTTAGGACGGTTCCAAGAGACCCAGTACTTC. Its protein product is CASSLGRFQETQYF.